This note documents a single T cell receptor (beta chain) sequence. Its antigen is unknown. This sample is part of a study of cytomegalovirus exposure and HLA in healthy donors. Study information: Of some 410 genotyped donors, about 80% grouped in the Caucasian-associated ancestry cluster.

Healthy people donating bone marrow made up the donors. It was with 60 Vbeta and 13 Jbeta primers that the PCR ran. The repertoire was sequenced with immunoSEQ multiplex PCR; TCRdb's copy has only in-frame clones and lacks some. The data hold fewer than 90,000 clones, with roughly three quarters observed a single time. V dropped 3 bases and J dropped 1; count of bases not matched to a gene: 2. Germline-derived CDR1 and CDR2 are SGHDT and YYEEEE. The CDR3 is made up of 14 amino acids. Study results and limitations: Trimming of TCR beta V- and J-genes showed a link, identified in a later analysis, to a missense DCLRE1C variant. Relative to equally common others, HLA-associated TCR beta chains showed greater clonal expansion in a later analysis.

This rearrangement joins TRBV5-6 to TRBJ1-1, with TRBD1 identical over 8 bases. Sequencing was performed on PBMCs. This sequence was found in a woman aged 40 to 50 in good health and CMV-seropositive. For the CDR3, the DNA is TGTGCCAGCAGCTGGACAGGGAGGAACACTGAAGCTTTCTTT. As protein: CASSWTGRNTEAFF.